This is a list of T cell receptor beta chains from one sample in a study of blood T cell repertoires in COVID-19. Sequencing used immunoSEQ multiplex PCR; TCRdb keeps in-frame clones, though not all of them. This repertoire shows 100,000 to 150,000 clones, approximately 83% found once; its top ten account for 12%. The sequencing input was peripheral blood. These TCRs come from a man between 60 and 70 years old with acute or convalescent COVID-19. The CDR3 runs from the conserved cysteine through the conserved F or W. The D gene is left open where the match is weak. Part of the rows lack a size; the others show once, few, many or a class for expanded clones.

V gene,D gene,clone size,J gene,CDR3 DNA,CDR3 protein
TRBV4-1,NA,NA,TRBJ1-1,TGCGCCAGCAGCCAAGACCGGGGAGAGACTGAAGCTTTCTTT,CASSQDRGETEAFF
TRBV7-9,NA,NA,TRBJ1-5,TGTGCCAGCAGCTTAGCGGCCCACAATCAGCCCCAGCATTTT,CASSLAAHNQPQHF
TRBV19,NA,NA,TRBJ2-2,TGTGCCAGTAGGGCGGGGCTATCGAACTCCGGGGAGCTGTTTTTT,CASRAGLSNSGELFF
TRBV28,NA,NA,TRBJ2-2,TGTGCCAGCAGTCTTAGCGACACCGGGGAGCTGTTTTTT,CASSLSDTGELFF
TRBV28,TRBD2,NA,TRBJ2-4,TGTGCCAGCAGTTTGTACGGGGTAGCGGGAGAGTGGGGCAAAAACATTCAGTACTTC,CASSLYGVAGEWGKNIQYF
TRBV19,TRBD1,NA,TRBJ2-2,TGTGCCAGTAGTATTTTCCGGTTTGGGACAGAGAACACCGGGGAGCTGTTTTTT,CASSIFRFGTENTGELFF
TRBV7-6,TRBD1,NA,TRBJ2-5,TGTGCCAGCAGCGACCGGGGGACAGGAGGGGAGACCCAGTACTTC,CASSDRGTGGETQYF
TRBV7-3,TRBD2,NA,TRBJ2-1,TGTGCCAGCAGCCCGACTAGCGGGAGGGGGAATGAGCAGTTCTTC,CASSPTSGRGNEQFF
TRBV18,TRBD1,NA,TRBJ1-1,TGTGCCAGCTCCCCAGGGACAGGGAATGAAGCTTTCTTT,CASSPGTGNEAFF
TRBV5-1,NA,few,TRBJ2-1,TGCGCCAGCAGCTTGGGCGGCGGGACTCTCTCCTACAATGAGCAGTTCTTC,CASSLGGGTLSYNEQFF
TRBV10-3,TRBD1,NA,TRBJ1-1,TGTGCCATCAGACAGGACAGGAGCGCTGAAGCTTTCTTT,CAIRQDRSAEAFF
TRBV3-1/TRBV3-2,TRBD1,NA,TRBJ1-1,TGTGCCAGCAAGCGACAGGGCGAAAGTGAAGCTTTCTTT,CASKRQGESEAFF
TRBV25-1,TRBD1,NA,TRBJ2-2,TGTGCCAGCATGGGACAGACGAACACCGGGGAGCTGTTTTTT,CASMGQTNTGELFF
TRBV4-1,NA,NA,TRBJ2-1,TGCGCCAGCAGCCAAGATCGGGACAATGAGCAGTTCTTC,CASSQDRDNEQFF
TRBV5-1,NA,NA,TRBJ2-2,TGCGCCAGCAGCAGGGAGGACTCCCCAATGGCCGGGGAGCTGTTTTTT,CASSREDSPMAGELFF
TRBV19,TRBD1,NA,TRBJ1-5,TGTGCCACCCGCCCCACCCACAGGGGGTTAGGAAATCAGCCCCAGCATTTT,CATRPTHRGLGNQPQHF
TRBV14,TRBD1,NA,TRBJ1-2,TGTGCCAGCAGCCACTTGGGACAGGGCCTTAACTATGGCTACACCTTC,CASSHLGQGLNYGYTF
TRBV9,NA,NA,TRBJ1-2,TGTGCCAGCAGCGCGGCGGCCGGAGGGGGCTACACCTTC,CASSAAAGGGYTF
TRBV6-5,NA,NA,TRBJ2-1,TGTGCCAGTTCCCAGAGGAGTCTACCCTACAATGAGCAGTTCTTC,CASSQRSLPYNEQFF
TRBV9,TRBD2,NA,TRBJ2-2,TGTGCCAGCAGCCCCCGAGCGGGGCAGAACACCGGGGAGCTGTTTTTT,CASSPRAGQNTGELFF
TRBV5-6,TRBD1,NA,TRBJ1-2,TGTGCCAGCAGCTTGAGGGGGCGCTTCCTTGGCTACACCTTC,CASSLRGRFLGYTF
TRBV29-1,NA,NA,TRBJ1-3,TGCAGCGTTGAATCGGCGGGCCTACGGTATTTT,CSVESAGLRYF
TRBV30,TRBD1,NA,TRBJ1-1,TGTGCCTGGAGTGGGAACAGGGGCACTGAAGCTTTCTTT,CAWSGNRGTEAFF
TRBV19,NA,few,TRBJ1-6,TGTGCCAGCCGGGGCTCCTATAATTCACCCCTCCACTTT,CASRGSYNSPLHF
TRBV5-5,TRBD2,NA,TRBJ2-7,TGTGCCAGCAGCTTCCGGGTAGCGGGAGTGTCCTACGAGCAGTACTTC,CASSFRVAGVSYEQYF
TRBV9,TRBD1,NA,TRBJ2-5,TGTGCCAGCAGCGCCTCCGGGACAGGGGGAGAGACCCAGTACTTC,CASSASGTGGETQYF
TRBV19,TRBD1,NA,TRBJ1-1,TGTGCCAGTAGTCTTGATCGCCGGGACAGGGTTCGCAACACTGAAGCTTTCTTT,CASSLDRRDRVRNTEAFF
TRBV6-5,NA,once,TRBJ1-3,TGTGCCGCTTCGGGGGGCTCTGGAAACACCATATATTTT,CAASGGSGNTIYF
TRBV6-5,NA,NA,TRBJ1-3,TGTGCCAGCAGCTCGACAGTCGGAAACACCATATATTTT,CASSSTVGNTIYF
TRBV14,TRBD1,NA,TRBJ1-2,TGTGCCAGCAGCCAACGACAGGGGGCCCTGTATGGCTACACCTTC,CASSQRQGALYGYTF
TRBV18,NA,NA,TRBJ1-6,TGTGCCAGCTCACCACGGAGAAAGGATTCACCCCTCCACTTT,CASSPRRKDSPLHF